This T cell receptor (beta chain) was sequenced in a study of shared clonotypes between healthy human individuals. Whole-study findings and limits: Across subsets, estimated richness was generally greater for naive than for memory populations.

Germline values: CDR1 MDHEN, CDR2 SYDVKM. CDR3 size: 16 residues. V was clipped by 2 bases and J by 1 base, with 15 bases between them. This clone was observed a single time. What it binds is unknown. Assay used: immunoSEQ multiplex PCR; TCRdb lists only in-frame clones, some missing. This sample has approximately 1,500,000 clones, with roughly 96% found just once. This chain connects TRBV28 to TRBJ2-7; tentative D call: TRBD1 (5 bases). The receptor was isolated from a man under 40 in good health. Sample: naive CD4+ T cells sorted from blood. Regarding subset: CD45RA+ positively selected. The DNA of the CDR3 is TGTGCCAGCAGTTTACTCCAGGGATTGGGTTCCTACGAGCAGTACTTC. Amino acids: CASSLLQGLGSYEQYF. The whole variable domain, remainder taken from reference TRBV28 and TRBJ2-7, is DVKVTQSSRYLVKRTGEKVFLECVQDMDHENMFWYRQDPGLGLRLIYFSYDVKMKEKGDIPEGYSVSREKKERFSLILESASTNQTSMYLCASSLLQGLGSYEQYFGPGTRLTVT.